This T cell receptor (beta chain) was captured in a study of control samples from healthy donors and cancer patients. The CDR3 length is 14 residues. V dropped 4 bases and J dropped 5; count of bases not matched to a gene: 5. The V gene's germline CDR1 is SGHRS and CDR2 YFSETQ. Some clones are missing from TCRdb's copy, which holds only in-frame ones; the method was immunoSEQ multiplex PCR. This sample carries tens of thousands of clones, 85% to 95% of them seen once, and the ten largest clones take about 2.4%. V is TRBV5-1 and J is TRBJ2-7, with 11 bases identical to TRBD1. This TCR derives from a man aged 30-40 years in good health. Specimen: blood. The CDR3 sequence is CASSVGQGGDEQYF. The CDR3 nucleotides are TGCGCCAGCAGCGTGGGACAGGGGGGAGACGAGCAGTACTTC.